Following are 10 T cell receptor beta chains from one sample sequenced in a study of T cell repertoires in MIS-A myocarditis (dated 2022 in TCRdb). Library preparation was by the immunoSEQ multiplex PCR assay. Held by TCRdb, this immuneACCESS table contains in-frame sequences only and omits some clones. Under half of the omission traces to an unresolved V gene where checked; the cause of the rest is unknown. This sample gives fewer than 15,000 clones in total; roughly 74% of them show up just once. Jointly, the top ten make up about three fifths of the sample. Sequenced material: left ventricle heart tissue obtained at autopsy. The label giving this sample's cell subset or site can be read as: cardiac tissue sample (left or right ventricle, interventricular septum, or pericardium). These receptors all stem from a man between 18 and 29 years old with fulminant myocarditis from multisystem inflammatory syndrome in adults (MIS-A) after COVID-19.

The chain links TRBV27 to TRBJ1-2, with 10 bases aligning to TRBD1. The CDR3 length is 17 residues. The V gene's germline CDR1 is MNHEY and CDR2 SMNVEV (reference sequence). The junction had 8 bases not matched to a gene; V was cut back by 3 bases and J by 1 base. The CDR3 loop is CASSFRGQGFGNYGYTF. The DNA for the CDR3 is TGTGCCAGCAGTTTTAGGGGACAGGGGTTTGGTAACTATGGCTACACCTTC.

This chain connects TRBV6-5 to TRBJ2-3; possible D gene TRBD2, 5 bases. V dropped 4 bases and J dropped 5 bases, with 13 bases sitting between them. Germline lookup yields CDR1 MNHEY and CDR2 SVGAGI. This CDR3 spans 14 amino acids. CDR3 residues: CASSSLAGRDTQYF. DNA for the CDR3: TGTGCCAGCAGTTCGCTCGCGGGCAGAGATACGCAGTATTTT.

With respect to this clone: Germline and junction disagree at one end, which may indicate a read error. The chain carries TRBV7-3 and TRBJ2-5; 8 bases match TRBD1. Germline loops: CDR1 SGHTA, CDR2 FQGTGA. The CDR3 runs to 15 residues. The CDR3 reads CASSSGGLTREAQYF. The CDR3 DNA is TGTGCCAGCAGCTCAGGGGGCCTAACGAGAGAGGCCCAGTACTTC.

V gene TRBV12-3 or TRBV12-4 combines with J gene TRBJ2-1; D might be TRBD2 (5 bases). Trimming took off 2 bases at V and 6 bases at J, with 8 bases between the two ends. This CDR3 has 13 amino acids. CDR3 region: CASSLSGFNEQFF. For the CDR3, the DNA is TGTGCCAGCAGTTTATCGGGATTCAATGAGCAGTTCTTC.

The chain carries TRBV10-2 and TRBJ2-7; a possible D gene is TRBD1 (5 bases). The germline gives CDR1 WSHSY, CDR2 SAAADI. Trimming stripped 2 bases from V and 0 bases from J, with 20 bases between. CDR3 length equals 18 residues. The chain's CDR3 is CASSEPFPGQGISYEQYF. The CDR3 DNA reads TGCGCCAGCAGTGAGCCTTTTCCCGGGCAGGGAATCTCCTACGAGCAGTACTTC.

Here the CDR3 reads CASSPNGGAEWGYGYTF. In nucleotides, the CDR3 is TGTGCCAGCAGCCCTAATGGGGGGGCAGAATGGGGCTATGGCTACACCTTC. V and J are TRBV6-2 or TRBV6-3 and TRBJ1-2, with D maybe TRBD1 (6 bases). Germline V gives CDR1 MNHEY, CDR2 SVGEGT. CDR3 length equals 17 residues. The germline V and J ends were trimmed by 6 bases and 4 bases, with 24 bases remaining between them.

The chain carries TRBV7-2 and TRBJ1-1, with D perhaps TRBD1 (5 bases). V lost 1 base, J lost 7 bases, and 7 bases lay in between. The germline V gene has CDR1 SGHTA and CDR2 FQGNSA. This CDR3 spans 12 amino acids. As DNA, the CDR3 is TGTGCCAGCAGCTTAGGGGGGTATGAAGCTTTCTTT. Its translation: CASSLGGYEAFF.

This clone was seen only once. The chain carries TRBV30 and TRBJ1-2; weak D call: TRBD1 (5 bases). The germline CDR1 and CDR2 sequences are GTSNPN and SVGIG (reference sequence). CDR3 size: 11 residues. V dropped 0 bases and J dropped 10 bases, with 9 bases sitting between them. The CDR3 nucleotides are TGTGCCTGGAGTGTGGGACCTTTCTACACCTTC. Translated, it gives CAWSVGPFYTF.

V gene TRBV25-1 combines with J gene TRBJ2-7, with D uncertain. V lost 1 base and J 4 bases, leaving 11 bases between the germline ends. The CDR3 contains 14 residues. Germline-derived CDR1 and CDR2 are MGHDK and SYGVNS. The CDR3 is CASSESVQKYEQYF. CDR3 coding DNA: TGTGCCAGCAGTGAATCTGTTCAAAAATACGAGCAGTACTTC.

V gene TRBV11-2 combines with J gene TRBJ1-1, with 9 bases that match TRBD1. The CDR3 consists of 15 residues. The germline V gene has CDR1 SGHAT and CDR2 FQNNGV. The ends lost 5 bases at V and 3 bases at J; junction bases unmatched: 7. CDR3 sequence: CASSPDRGRDTEAFF. The DNA of the CDR3 is TGTGCCAGCAGCCCGGACAGGGGTAGGGACACTGAAGCTTTCTTT. The variable domain in full, completed from reference TRBV11-2 and TRBJ1-1, reads EAGVAQSPRYKIIEKRQSVAFWCNPISGHATLYWYQQILGQGPKLLIQFQNNGVVDDSQLPKDRFSAERLKGVDSTLKIQPAKLEDSAVYLCASSPDRGRDTEAFFGQGTRLTVV.